This T cell receptor (beta chain) was retrieved from a study of Ad26.COV2.S vaccination and SARS-CoV-2 variants. Study overall: Donor allocation was to the COV1001 Ad26.COV2.S trial arm. Study results and caveats: Relative to placebo recipients, vaccine recipients exhibited elevated spike-specific TCR breadth.

Details on this clone: The antigen remains unidentified.

The CDR3 extends over 13 amino acids. Trimming removed 1 base at V and 3 bases at J, with 7 bases between. Looked up from germline, CDR1 is GTSNPN and CDR2 is SVGIG (reference sequence). Profiled with immunoSEQ multiplex PCR; TCRdb holds only in-frame clones, not every one. This table holds about 400,000 clones, approximately 87% found once. Treatment described: 19 received Ad26.COV2.S at low or high dose, single or two shots; roughly five received placebo; per-sample allocation not given. Sampling was done on day 63 after the first vaccine or placebo injection. This chain links TRBV30 with TRBJ1-3; D unresolved. The sample here was peripheral blood, taken in a trial of Ad26.COV2.S vaccine versus placebo. This receptor was obtained from a person aged 18-65 years who received the Ad26.COV2.S COVID-19 vaccine or a placebo. The CDR3 DNA is TGTGCCTGGAGTGCGGGATTTGGAAACACCATATATTTT. It is translated as CAWSAGFGNTIYF.